What follows is one T cell receptor (beta chain) and its context. The method was immunoSEQ multiplex PCR; TCRdb's version includes in-frame clones alone and lacks a portion of them. The table has 55,000 to 90,000 clones, approximately 91% seen once; the top ten hold under 15%. The data originate from a study of blood T cell repertoires in COVID-19. CDR1 and CDR2 (germline): SGHKS, YYEKEE (reference sequence). The CDR3 loop spans 14 amino acids. V lost 4 bases, J lost 2 bases, and 10 bases lay in between. This TCR derives from a human donor with active COVID-19. The donor label of this sample is uncertain. Source material: peripheral blood. This chain connects TRBV5-5 to TRBJ1-5; D not resolved. CDR3 nucleotide sequence: TGTGCCAGCAGCCTCCTGGGAGGCAATCAGCCCCAGCATTTT. It translates to CASSLLGGNQPQHF.